Below, 18 T cell receptor beta chains from the same sample are listed, as sequenced in a study of STAT5B mutations in CD4+ large granular lymphocyte leukemia. The table came from immunoSEQ multiplex PCR; TCRdb's copy has only in-frame clones and leaves some out. The sample lists 15,000 to 20,000 clones, roughly 83% occurring once. What was sequenced was CD4+ T cells from blood buffy coats. Every receptor here comes from a human donor in good health.

This chain connects TRBV6-5 to TRBJ2-7; 9 nucleotides line up with TRBD2. Per germline, CDR1 MNHEY and CDR2 SVGAGI. V lost 0 bases and J lost 0; bases outside the gene matches: 0. The CDR3 totals 15 residues. CDR3 in DNA: TGTGCCAGCAGTTACTCTAGCGGGAGCTCCTACGAGCAGTACTTC. Protein sequence: CASSYSSGSSYEQYF.

The CDR3 reads CASHVGGIDYGYTF. The DNA for the CDR3 is TGTGCCAGCCACGTGGGGGGAATTGACTATGGCTACACCTTC. This sequence joins TRBV2 and TRBJ1-2, with TRBD1 as a possible D gene (5 bases). The CDR3 is 14 residues long. The V end lost 8 bases, the J end lost 3 bases, and 16 bases lay between the germline ends. Germline V gene lookup returns CDR1 SNHLY and CDR2 FYNNEI.

The rearrangement links TRBV15 to TRBJ1-4, with unresolved D. Germline V gene sequence: CDR1 LNHNV, CDR2 YYDKDF (reference sequence). Deletions cut 0 bases from V and 0 bases from J, with 5 bases between. This CDR3 comprises 15 residues. CDR3 bases: TGTGCCACCAGCAGAGATTCCGCAACTAATGAAAAACTGTTTTTT. Translation: CATSRDSATNEKLFF.

This clone was seen a single time. V usage is TRBV27 and J usage is TRBJ1-2; possible D gene TRBD1, 6 bases. The CDR3 runs to 14 residues. The germline CDR1 and CDR2 sequences are MNHEY and SMNVEV (reference sequence). V was cut by 0 bases and J by 8 bases, with 13 bases left in between. CDR3 in amino acids: CASSLSRGEGGYTF. Here the CDR3 DNA reads TGTGCCAGCAGTTTATCAAGGGGGGAAGGCGGCTACACCTTC.

The V gene is TRBV6-5, the J gene TRBJ1-1, with D hard to call. Germline V gene data show CDR1 as MNHEY and CDR2 as SVGAGI. This CDR3 is built from 13 residues. V was clipped by 6 bases and J by 2 bases, with 10 bases between them. CDR3 in DNA: TGTGCCAGCAGGCCACGGAGAAACACTGAAGCTTTCTTT. Its protein product is CASRPRRNTEAFF.

This clone has a handful of counts. The chain couples TRBV4-1 to TRBJ2-1, with D maybe TRBD2 (5 bases). V was trimmed by 4 bases and J by 0 bases, leaving 10 bases between them. Germline values: CDR1 MGHRA, CDR2 YSYEKL. This CDR3 spans 15 amino acids. The CDR3 protein is CASSRPGNSYNEQFF. CDR3 sequence (DNA): TGCGCCAGCAGCCGTCCGGGAAACTCCTACAATGAGCAGTTCTTC.

The chain carries TRBV7-2 and TRBJ1-5, with 8 bases matching TRBD1. The germline gives CDR1 SGHTA, CDR2 FQGNSA. There are 14 residues in the CDR3. With V trimmed by 4 bases and J by 4 bases, 3 bases remained unmatched. The CDR3 region has the DNA TGTGCCAGCAGCTCACAGGGGGAAAATCAGCCCCAGCATTTT. Its protein is CASSSQGENQPQHF.

The CDR3 reads CASSIRVGGYTF. CDR3 coding DNA: TGTGCCAGTAGTATAAGAGTTGGTGGCTACACCTTC. The chain carries TRBV19 and TRBJ1-2; D unresolved. The CDR3 sequence is 12 residues long. In germline, CDR1 is LNHDA, CDR2 SQIVND (reference sequence). With 2 bases removed from V and 7 bases from J, the gap between germline ends came to 8 bases.

The CDR3 coding sequence is TGTGCCAGCAATGAGCAGGAATACACAGATACGCAGTATTTT. It yields the protein CASNEQEYTDTQYF. J is TRBJ2-3 and V is TRBV7-9; the D is unclear. Trimming pared 7 bases from V and 2 bases from J, leaving 13 bases between. Per germline, CDR1 SEHNR and CDR2 FQNEAQ (reference sequence). The CDR3 runs to 14 residues.

The V gene is TRBV30, the J gene TRBJ2-4; perhaps TRBD2 as D (6 bases). This CDR3 is 15 amino acids long. CDR1 and CDR2 from the germline V gene are GTSNPN and SVGIG (reference sequence). Trimming took 5 bases from V and 0 from J, leaving 14 bases between them. The CDR3 reads CAWGVGLGAKNIQYF. The CDR3 region has the DNA TGTGCCTGGGGGGTGGGACTGGGAGCCAAAAACATTCAGTACTTC.

The V and J genes are TRBV19 and TRBJ2-2; unclear D gene. Germline V gives CDR1 LNHDA, CDR2 SQIVND (reference sequence). The ends were cut back, 9 bases at V and 5 bases at J, with 19 bases in the middle. The CDR3 contains 15 residues. CDR3 region: CASTATSGWTGELFF. The CDR3, as DNA: TGTGCCAGCACAGCCACATCGGGTTGGACCGGGGAGCTGTTTTTT.

The gene calls are TRBV29-1 and TRBJ2-7, with D perhaps TRBD1 or TRBD2 (5 bases each). Between the trimmed V and J ends, which lost 6 bases and 0 bases, there was a span of 15 bases. The germline CDR1 and CDR2 sequences are SQVTM and ANQGSEA. This CDR3 is 14 amino acids long. The CDR3 loop is CSVARGGLSYEQYF. The CDR3 DNA is TGCAGCGTGGCTCGGGGCGGGCTCTCCTACGAGCAGTACTTC.

The chain recombines TRBV29-1 with TRBJ1-1; D gene unclear. Trimming removed 4 bases at V and 7 bases at J, with 19 bases between. Per the germline V gene, CDR1 is SQVTM and CDR2 is ANQGSEA. The CDR3 runs 14 residues. The CDR3 here is CSVATVSLKGEAFF. CDR3 DNA: TGCAGCGTTGCGACGGTGAGTCTGAAGGGTGAAGCTTTCTTT.

This chain uses TRBV30 with TRBJ2-1, with TRBD2 as a possible D gene (5 bases). V was pared by 3 bases and J by 6 bases, with 12 bases between. CDR1 and CDR2 (germline): GTSNPN, SVGIG (reference sequence). CDR3 length: 13 amino acids. As DNA, the CDR3 is TGTGCCTGGAGGTGGGTAGGGAGCAATGAGCAGTTCTTC. It codes for CAWRWVGSNEQFF.

Of note for this clone: Sequence at one end of the junction differs from germline and may be a read error. CDR3 region: CASGLVRGSGFYNERFF. CDR3 bases: TGTGCTAGTGGTTTGGTACGGGGTAGCGGGTTCTACAATGAGCGGTTCTTC. This chain connects TRBV12-5 to TRBJ2-1, with 7 bases matching TRBD2. The CDR3 has 17 amino acids. The germline gives CDR1 LGHNT, CDR2 FRNRAP.

This chain uses TRBV6-5 with TRBJ2-7; TRBD1 might be the D (6 bases). Deletions cut 4 bases from V and 0 bases from J, with 16 bases between. Per germline, CDR1 MNHEY and CDR2 SVGAGI. This CDR3 is 16 amino acids long. CDR3 protein: CASSSSPGTSSYEQYF. The CDR3 nucleotides read TGTGCCAGCAGTTCCAGTCCAGGGACAAGCTCCTACGAGCAGTACTTC.

The chain uses TRBV30 and TRBJ2-1; 14 bases match TRBD2. CDR3 length: 15 residues. Trimming at V came to 1 base and at J to 10 bases, leaving 6 bases not matched to a gene. Germline V CDR1 and CDR2: GTSNPN, SVGIG (reference sequence). The CDR3 loop is CAWSAGTSGSREQFF. As DNA, the CDR3 is TGTGCCTGGAGTGCCGGGACTAGCGGGAGTCGAGAGCAGTTCTTC.

This clone was counted a single time. The chain employs TRBV10-3 and TRBJ2-1; D is tentatively TRBD1 or TRBD2 (5 bases each). The CDR3 contains 13 residues. Germline V gene lookup returns CDR1 ENHRY and CDR2 SYGVKD. V was shortened by 5 bases and J by 10 bases, with 15 bases between the two germline ends. In DNA, the CDR3 is TGTGCCATCAGTCCCGGGACGAATCGCGAGCAGTTCTTC. Protein sequence: CAISPGTNREQFF.